This T cell receptor (beta chain) derives from a study of spatial heterogeneity in lung cancer. General study findings and limits: Compared with follow-up, resection was when ubiquitous expanded tumor TCRs appeared in blood more.

Note on this clonotype: Its antigen is still unknown.

Sample time point: sample taken at primary tumor resection. The input material, whole RNA from tumor, nontumor lung or frozen PBMC, was sequenced unsorted. Each CDR3 protein is one row after TCRdb ran MiXCR on the 5' RACE reads. The table lists over 14,000 distinct CDR3 sequences, around 10% of them singletons. J was trimmed by 2 bases and V by 5 bases; bases with no gene match: 4. The length of the CDR3 is 13 residues. Germline V gives CDR1 SQVTM, CDR2 ANQGSEA. The sequencing used PBMCs, collected at surgery. The V call is TRBV29-1, the J call TRBJ2-5, with 8 bases that match TRBD2. This TCR came from a male donor with early-stage non-small cell lung cancer. The CDR3: CSVKTGGQETQYF. The CDR3 DNA follows: TGCAGCGTTAAGACGGGAGGGCAAGAGACCCAGTACTTC.